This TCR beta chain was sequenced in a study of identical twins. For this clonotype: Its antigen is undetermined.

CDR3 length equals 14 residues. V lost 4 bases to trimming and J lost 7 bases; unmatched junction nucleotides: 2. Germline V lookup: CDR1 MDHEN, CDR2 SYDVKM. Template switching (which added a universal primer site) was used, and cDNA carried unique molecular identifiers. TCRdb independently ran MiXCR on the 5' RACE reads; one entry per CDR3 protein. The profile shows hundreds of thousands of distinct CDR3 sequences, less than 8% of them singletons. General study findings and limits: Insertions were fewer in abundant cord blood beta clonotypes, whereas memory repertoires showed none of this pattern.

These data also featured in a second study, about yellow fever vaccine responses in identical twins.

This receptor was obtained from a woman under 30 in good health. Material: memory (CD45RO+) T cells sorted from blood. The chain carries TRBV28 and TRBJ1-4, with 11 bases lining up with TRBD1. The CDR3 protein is CASSSDRGPEKLFF. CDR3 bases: TGTGCCAGCAGTTCGGACAGGGGGCCTGAAAAACTGTTTTTT.